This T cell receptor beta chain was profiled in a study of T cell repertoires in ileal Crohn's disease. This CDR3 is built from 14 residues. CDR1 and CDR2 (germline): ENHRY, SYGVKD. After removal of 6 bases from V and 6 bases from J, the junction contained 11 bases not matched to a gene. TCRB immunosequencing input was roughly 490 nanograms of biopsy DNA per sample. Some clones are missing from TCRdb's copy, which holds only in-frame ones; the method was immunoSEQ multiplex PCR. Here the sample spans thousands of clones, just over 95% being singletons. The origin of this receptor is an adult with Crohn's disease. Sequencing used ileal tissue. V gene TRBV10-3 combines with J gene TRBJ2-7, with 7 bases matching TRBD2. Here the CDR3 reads CAIRSTGGGAEQYF. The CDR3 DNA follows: TGTGCCATCAGGAGTACGGGGGGAGGGGCCGAGCAGTACTTC.